This TCR beta chain is from a study of blood T cell repertoires in COVID-19. Germline CDR1 and CDR2: SEHNR and FQNEAQ (reference sequence). Unmatched junction bases numbered 8, after V lost 8 bases and J lost 5 bases. The CDR3 has 13 residues. Here immunoSEQ multiplex PCR was the method, and the copy in TCRdb shows in-frame clones only, minus some. The sample holds a few hundred thousand clones, about 86% seen once. V is TRBV7-9 and J is TRBJ1-2; 7 nucleotides agree with TRBD1. This receptor was taken from a young man with acute COVID-19. The material sequenced was PBMCs or T cells enriched from blood (not recorded which). The CDR3 is CASGDRDDYGYTF. The CDR3 DNA follows: TGTGCCAGCGGAGACAGGGATGATTATGGCTACACCTTC.